The rows below give T cell receptor beta chains drawn from one sample of a study of blood T cell repertoires in COVID-19. Only in-frame clones appear in the TCRdb table, and some are missing; sequencing was by immunoSEQ multiplex PCR. The table lists over 150,000 clones, about 85% of them singletons. Input material: peripheral blood. Receptor source: a man aged 55 to 70 with COVID-19, enrolled during active disease. The CDR3 runs from the conserved cysteine through the conserved F or W. D genes are given only for firm matches. Clone size is given for some rows only: seen once, a few or many times, or a class if the clone is expanded.

J gene: TRBJ1-5; V gene: TRBV24-1; clone size: -; D gene: -; CDR3 protein: CATSETGNQPQHF; CDR3 DNA: TGTGCCACCAGTGAAACAGGGAATCAGCCCCAGCATTTT
J gene: TRBJ1-1; V gene: TRBV28; clone size: few; D gene: TRBD1; CDR3 protein: CASSLTNRGPDTEAFF; CDR3 DNA: TGTGCCAGCAGTTTAACCAACAGGGGGCCGGACACTGAAGCTTTCTTT
J gene: TRBJ2-7; V gene: TRBV7-2; clone size: -; D gene: TRBD1; CDR3 protein: CASSLMRTGGLQYF; CDR3 DNA: TGTGCCAGCAGCTTAATGAGGACAGGGGGTTTACAGTACTTC
J gene: TRBJ2-2; V gene: TRBV6-5; clone size: -; D gene: TRBD1; CDR3 protein: CATRGTGNTGELFF; CDR3 DNA: TGTGCCACTCGGGGGACAGGAAACACCGGGGAGCTGTTTTTT
J gene: TRBJ1-1; V gene: TRBV3-1/TRBV3-2; clone size: -; D gene: -; CDR3 protein: CASSQDVDRPMTFF; CDR3 DNA: TGTGCCAGCAGCCAAGATGTGGACAGACCGATGACTTTCTTT
J gene: TRBJ1-4; V gene: TRBV5-1; clone size: -; D gene: -; CDR3 protein: CASKRSVNEKLFF; CDR3 DNA: TGCGCCAGCAAGCGAAGCGTCAATGAAAAACTGTTTTTT
J gene: TRBJ1-3; V gene: TRBV7-2; clone size: -; D gene: -; CDR3 protein: CASSLVRQSTSGNTIYF; CDR3 DNA: TGTGCCAGCAGCTTGGTGAGGCAGTCGACCTCTGGAAACACCATATATTTT
J gene: TRBJ1-2; V gene: TRBV18; clone size: -; D gene: -; CDR3 protein: CASSPDKAYGYTF; CDR3 DNA: TGTGCCAGCTCACCGGACAAGGCCTATGGCTACACCTTC
J gene: TRBJ2-1; V gene: TRBV29-1; clone size: -; D gene: -; CDR3 protein: CSSGTNRDSYNEQFF; CDR3 DNA: TGCAGCAGCGGGACAAATAGGGACTCCTACAATGAGCAGTTCTTC
J gene: TRBJ2-2; V gene: TRBV5-1; clone size: -; D gene: -; CDR3 protein: CASSLSRVEAPGELFF; CDR3 DNA: TGCGCCAGCAGCTTGAGCCGGGTCGAAGCACCCGGGGAGCTGTTTTTT
J gene: TRBJ2-6; V gene: TRBV7-2; clone size: -; D gene: TRBD1; CDR3 protein: CASSLSLRQGSPGANVLTF; CDR3 DNA: TGTGCCAGCAGCTTATCTCTTCGACAGGGTTCCCCTGGGGCCAACGTCCTGACTTTC
J gene: TRBJ2-1; V gene: TRBV14; clone size: -; D gene: -; CDR3 protein: CASMGVSYNEQFF; CDR3 DNA: TGTGCCAGCATGGGCGTCTCCTACAATGAGCAGTTCTTC
J gene: TRBJ1-2; V gene: TRBV19; clone size: -; D gene: -; CDR3 protein: CASSLTGSYGYTF; CDR3 DNA: TGTGCCAGTAGTCTAACAGGGTCCTATGGCTACACCTTC
J gene: TRBJ2-7; V gene: TRBV20-1; clone size: -; D gene: -; CDR3 protein: CSAGSVEQYF; CDR3 DNA: TGCAGTGCTGGTAGCGTTGAGCAGTACTTC
J gene: TRBJ2-5; V gene: TRBV10-3; clone size: -; D gene: -; CDR3 protein: CAISVQDFGTQYF; CDR3 DNA: TGTGCCATCAGTGTGCAGGATTTTGGGACCCAGTACTTC
J gene: TRBJ1-2; V gene: TRBV6-1; clone size: -; D gene: TRBD1; CDR3 protein: CASSEAATGDYGYTF; CDR3 DNA: TGTGCCAGCAGTGAAGCGGCGACAGGGGACTATGGCTACACCTTC
J gene: TRBJ1-5; V gene: TRBV18; clone size: -; D gene: TRBD1; CDR3 protein: CASSPTQGAGQPQHF; CDR3 DNA: TGTGCCAGCTCACCGACCCAGGGGGCAGGGCAGCCCCAGCATTTT
J gene: TRBJ2-7; V gene: TRBV3-1/TRBV3-2; clone size: -; D gene: -; CDR3 protein: CASSRQNSGLSYEQYF; CDR3 DNA: TGTGCCAGCAGCCGACAGAATAGCGGCCTCTCCTACGAGCAGTACTTC
J gene: TRBJ2-7; V gene: TRBV4-1; clone size: -; D gene: -; CDR3 protein: CASSQDGDRPLYEQYF; CDR3 DNA: TGCGCCAGCAGCCAAGATGGAGACAGGCCTCTTTACGAGCAGTACTTC
J gene: TRBJ2-5; V gene: TRBV7-2; clone size: -; D gene: -; CDR3 protein: CASSLGHPQETQYF; CDR3 DNA: TGTGCCAGCAGCTTAGGGCACCCCCAAGAGACCCAGTACTTC
J gene: TRBJ1-6; V gene: TRBV6-5; clone size: -; D gene: -; CDR3 protein: CASSWGRVGNSPLHF; CDR3 DNA: TGTGCCAGCAGTTGGGGGAGGGTTGGTAATTCACCCCTCCACTTT
J gene: TRBJ2-7; V gene: TRBV10-3; clone size: -; D gene: TRBD2; CDR3 protein: CAISIGTSGMYEQYF; CDR3 DNA: TGTGCCATCAGTATCGGGACTAGCGGGATGTACGAGCAGTACTTC
J gene: TRBJ1-1; V gene: TRBV15; clone size: -; D gene: -; CDR3 protein: CATSRANLGPTEAFF; CDR3 DNA: TGTGCCACCAGCAGAGCGAATCTGGGGCCCACTGAAGCTTTCTTT